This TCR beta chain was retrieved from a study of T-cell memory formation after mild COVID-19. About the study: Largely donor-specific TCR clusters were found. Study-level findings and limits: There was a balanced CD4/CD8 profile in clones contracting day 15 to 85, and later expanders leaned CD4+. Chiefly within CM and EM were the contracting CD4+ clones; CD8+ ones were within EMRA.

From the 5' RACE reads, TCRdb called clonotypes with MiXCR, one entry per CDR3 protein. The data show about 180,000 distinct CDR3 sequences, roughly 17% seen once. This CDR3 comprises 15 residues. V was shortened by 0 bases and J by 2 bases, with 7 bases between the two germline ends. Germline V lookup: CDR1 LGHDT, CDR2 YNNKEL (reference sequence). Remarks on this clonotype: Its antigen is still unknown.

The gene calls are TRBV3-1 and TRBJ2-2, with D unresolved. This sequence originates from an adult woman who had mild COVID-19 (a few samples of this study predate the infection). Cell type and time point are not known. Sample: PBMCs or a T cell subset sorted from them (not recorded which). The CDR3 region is CASSQDTVNTGELFF. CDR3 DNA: TGTGCCAGCAGCCAAGATACGGTCAACACCGGGGAGCTGTTTTTT.